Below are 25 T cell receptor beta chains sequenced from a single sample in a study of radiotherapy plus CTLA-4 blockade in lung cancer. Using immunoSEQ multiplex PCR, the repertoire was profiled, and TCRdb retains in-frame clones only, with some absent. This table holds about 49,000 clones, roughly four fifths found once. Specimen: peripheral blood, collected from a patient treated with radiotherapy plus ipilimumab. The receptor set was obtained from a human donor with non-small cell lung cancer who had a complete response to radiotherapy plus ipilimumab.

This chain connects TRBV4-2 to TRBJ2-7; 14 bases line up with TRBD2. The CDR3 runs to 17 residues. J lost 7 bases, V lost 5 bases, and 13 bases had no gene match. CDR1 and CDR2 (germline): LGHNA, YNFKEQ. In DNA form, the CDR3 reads TGTGCCAGCAGCTGGCAGACCGGGACTAGCGGGAGTTGGGAGCAGTACTTC. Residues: CASSWQTGTSGSWEQYF.

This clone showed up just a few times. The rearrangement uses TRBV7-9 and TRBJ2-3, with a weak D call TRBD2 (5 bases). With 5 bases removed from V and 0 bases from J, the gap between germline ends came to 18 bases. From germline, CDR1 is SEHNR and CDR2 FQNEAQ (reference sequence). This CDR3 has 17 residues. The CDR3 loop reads CASSHRDRASSTDTQYF. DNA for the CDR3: TGTGCCAGCAGCCACCGGGATAGGGCGTCTAGCACAGATACGCAGTATTTT.

The CDR3 reads CASSRTSGGFYEQYF. CDR3 DNA sequence: TGTGCCAGCAGCCGGACTAGCGGGGGGTTTTACGAGCAGTACTTC. This chain connects TRBV5-6 to TRBJ2-7; 14 nucleotides agree with TRBD2. In germline, CDR1 is SGHDT, CDR2 YYEEEE. J was trimmed by 4 bases and V by 4 bases; bases with no gene match: 4. The CDR3 is made up of 15 amino acids.

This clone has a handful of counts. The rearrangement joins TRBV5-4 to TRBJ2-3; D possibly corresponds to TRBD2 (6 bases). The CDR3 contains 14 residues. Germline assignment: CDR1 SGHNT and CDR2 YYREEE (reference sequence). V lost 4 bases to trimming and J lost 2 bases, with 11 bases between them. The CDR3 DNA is TGTGCCAGCAGCCGGGACTCTTACACAGATACGCAGTATTTT. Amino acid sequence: CASSRDSYTDTQYF.

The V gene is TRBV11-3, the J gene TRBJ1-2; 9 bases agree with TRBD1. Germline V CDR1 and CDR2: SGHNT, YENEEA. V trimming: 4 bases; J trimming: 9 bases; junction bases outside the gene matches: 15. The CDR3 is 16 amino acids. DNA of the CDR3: TGTGCCAGCAGCTCCCTCTGGTCGGGACAGGGACACTGCTACACCTTC. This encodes CASSSLWSGQGHCYTF.

The CDR3 is CASSTEHSGRAKTGELFF. CDR3 nucleotide sequence: TGTGCCAGCAGCACGGAACATAGCGGGAGGGCTAAAACCGGGGAGCTGTTTTTT. The rearrangement uses TRBV5-4 and TRBJ2-2, with 11 bases lining up with TRBD2. Germline trimming cut 4 bases from V and 5 bases from J; bases unmatched to any gene: 13. This CDR3 spans 18 amino acids. Per the germline V gene, CDR1 is SGHNT and CDR2 is YYREEE (reference sequence).

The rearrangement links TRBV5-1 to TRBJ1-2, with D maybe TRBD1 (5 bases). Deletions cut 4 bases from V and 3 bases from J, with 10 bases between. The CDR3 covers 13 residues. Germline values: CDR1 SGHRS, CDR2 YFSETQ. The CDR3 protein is CASSPGGDYGYTF. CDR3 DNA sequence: TGCGCCAGCAGCCCCGGGGGGGACTATGGCTACACCTTC.

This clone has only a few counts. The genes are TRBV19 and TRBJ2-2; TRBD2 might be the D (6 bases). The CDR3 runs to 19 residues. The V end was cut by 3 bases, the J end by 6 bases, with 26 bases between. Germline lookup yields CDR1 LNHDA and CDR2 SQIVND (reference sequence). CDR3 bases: TGTGCCAGTAGTATTTGGGGGGTTTTTGACAGCGTGATACCCGGGGAGCTGTTTTTT. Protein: CASSIWGVFDSVIPGELFF.

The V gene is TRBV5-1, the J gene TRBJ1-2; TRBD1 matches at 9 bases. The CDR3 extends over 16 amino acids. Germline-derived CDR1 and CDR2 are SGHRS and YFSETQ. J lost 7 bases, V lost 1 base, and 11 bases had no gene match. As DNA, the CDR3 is TGCGCCAGCAGCTTGAATACCGGGACAGGGCATACTGGCTACACCTTC. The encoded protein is CASSLNTGTGHTGYTF.

The CDR3 sequence is CASSYGQATTEAFF. CDR3 bases: TGCGCCAGCAGCTACGGACAGGCCACCACTGAAGCTTTCTTT. V gene TRBV5-1 combines with J gene TRBJ1-1; 7 nucleotides align to TRBD1. V gave up 3 bases and J gave up 4 bases; unmatched junction bases: 6. Germline V gene data show CDR1 as SGHRS and CDR2 as YFSETQ. This CDR3 comprises 14 residues.

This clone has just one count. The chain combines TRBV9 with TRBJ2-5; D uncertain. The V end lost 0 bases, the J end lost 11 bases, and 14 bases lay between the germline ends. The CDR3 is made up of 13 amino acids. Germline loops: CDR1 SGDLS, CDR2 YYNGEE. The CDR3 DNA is TGTGCCAGCAGCGTAGGGCTGTTGGCTCCACAGTACTTC. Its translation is CASSVGLLAPQYF.

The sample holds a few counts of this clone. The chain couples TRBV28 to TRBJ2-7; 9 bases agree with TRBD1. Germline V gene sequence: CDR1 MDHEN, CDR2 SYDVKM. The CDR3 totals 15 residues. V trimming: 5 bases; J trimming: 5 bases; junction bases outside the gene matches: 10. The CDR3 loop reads CASSTAGTGSHEQYF. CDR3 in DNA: TGTGCCAGCAGTACCGCCGGGACAGGGTCCCACGAGCAGTACTTC. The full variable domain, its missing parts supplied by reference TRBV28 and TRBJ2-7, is DVKVTQSSRYLVKRTGEKVFLECVQDMDHENMFWYRQDPGLGLRLIYFSYDVKMKEKGDIPEGYSVSREKKERFSLILESASTNQTSMYLCASSTAGTGSHEQYFGPGTRLTVT.

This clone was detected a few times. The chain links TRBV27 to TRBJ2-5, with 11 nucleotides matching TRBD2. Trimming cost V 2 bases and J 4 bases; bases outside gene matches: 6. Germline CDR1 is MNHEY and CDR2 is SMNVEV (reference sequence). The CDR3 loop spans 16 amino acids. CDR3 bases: TGTGCCAGCAGTTTAGGTCGGCTAGCGGGAGGAGAGACCCAGTACTTC. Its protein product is CASSLGRLAGGETQYF.

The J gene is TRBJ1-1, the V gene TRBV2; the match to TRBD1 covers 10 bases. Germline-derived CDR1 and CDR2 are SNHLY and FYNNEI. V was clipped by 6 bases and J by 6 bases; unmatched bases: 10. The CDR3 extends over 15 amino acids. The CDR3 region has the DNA TGTGCCAGCAGCGACAGGGGGCGCGGGGGGGCTGAAGCTTTCTTT. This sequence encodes CASSDRGRGGAEAFF.

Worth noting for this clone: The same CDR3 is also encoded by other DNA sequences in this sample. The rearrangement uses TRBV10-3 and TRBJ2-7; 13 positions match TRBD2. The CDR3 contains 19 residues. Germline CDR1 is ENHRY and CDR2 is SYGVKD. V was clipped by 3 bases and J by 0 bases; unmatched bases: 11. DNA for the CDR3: TGTGCCATCAGTGATGTTGGGACTAGCGGGAAGGGTAGCTCCTACGAGCAGTACTTC. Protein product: CAISDVGTSGKGSSYEQYF.

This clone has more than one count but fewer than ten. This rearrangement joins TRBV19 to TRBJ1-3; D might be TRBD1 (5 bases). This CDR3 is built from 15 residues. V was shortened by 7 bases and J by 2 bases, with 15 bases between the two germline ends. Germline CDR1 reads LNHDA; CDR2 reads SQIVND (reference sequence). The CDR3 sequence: CASTPTGDAGNTIYF. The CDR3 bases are TGTGCCAGTACCCCAACGGGGGACGCTGGAAACACCATATATTTT.

The CDR3 nucleotides are TGTGCCAGCAGCGCGTCGCCAGATACGCAGTATTTT. Protein: CASSASPDTQYF. V gene TRBV7-3 combines with J gene TRBJ2-3; D is undetermined. In germline, CDR1 is SGHTA, CDR2 FQGTGA. Trimming stripped 5 bases from V and 4 bases from J, with 7 bases between. This CDR3 comprises 12 residues.

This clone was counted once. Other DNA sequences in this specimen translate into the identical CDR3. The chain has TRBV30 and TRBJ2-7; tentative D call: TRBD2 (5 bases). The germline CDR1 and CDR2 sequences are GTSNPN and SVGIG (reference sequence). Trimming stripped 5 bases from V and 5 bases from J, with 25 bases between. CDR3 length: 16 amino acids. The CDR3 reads CAWGNRGFRGSDEQYF. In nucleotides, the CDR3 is TGTGCCTGGGGAAACCGCGGGTTTCGAGGTTCCGACGAGCAGTACTTC.

In DNA form, the CDR3 reads TGCGCCAGCAGCCCCCATTTGGACGCGGGAGAAGATACGCAGTATTTT. As protein: CASSPHLDAGEDTQYF. This rearrangement joins TRBV5-1 to TRBJ2-3, with TRBD2 matching over 7 bases. Losses at the gene ends were 4 bases for V and 5 bases for J; bases not matched to a gene: 13. The germline V gene has CDR1 SGHRS and CDR2 YFSETQ. This CDR3 contains 16 residues.

The CDR3 DNA follows: TGTGCCAGCAGCATAACTTCAGGGGGGTGGGACTATGGCTACACCTTC. Translated, it gives CASSITSGGWDYGYTF. This rearrangement joins TRBV28 to TRBJ1-2; the match to TRBD1 covers 7 bases. The CDR3 runs 16 residues. Germline assignment: CDR1 MDHEN and CDR2 SYDVKM. The junction had 13 bases not matched to a gene; V was cut back by 6 bases and J by 3 bases.

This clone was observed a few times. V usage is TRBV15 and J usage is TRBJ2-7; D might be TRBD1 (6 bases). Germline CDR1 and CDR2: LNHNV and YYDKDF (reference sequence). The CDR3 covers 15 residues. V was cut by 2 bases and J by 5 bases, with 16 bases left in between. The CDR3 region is CATSRSGTPTNEQYF. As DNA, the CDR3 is TGTGCCACCAGCAGATCAGGGACACCTACCAACGAGCAGTACTTC.

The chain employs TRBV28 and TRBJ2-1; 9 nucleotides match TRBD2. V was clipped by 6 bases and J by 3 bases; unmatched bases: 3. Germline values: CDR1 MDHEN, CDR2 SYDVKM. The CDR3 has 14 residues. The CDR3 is CASRQAGGYNEQFF. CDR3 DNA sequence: TGTGCCAGCAGGCAAGCGGGAGGCTACAATGAGCAGTTCTTC.

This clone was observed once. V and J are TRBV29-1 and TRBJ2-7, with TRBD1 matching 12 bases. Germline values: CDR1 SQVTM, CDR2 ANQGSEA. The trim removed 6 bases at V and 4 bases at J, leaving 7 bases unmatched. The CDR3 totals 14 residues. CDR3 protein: CSVTRGQGAYEQYF. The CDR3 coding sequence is TGCAGCGTCACAAGGGGACAGGGGGCATACGAGCAGTACTTC.

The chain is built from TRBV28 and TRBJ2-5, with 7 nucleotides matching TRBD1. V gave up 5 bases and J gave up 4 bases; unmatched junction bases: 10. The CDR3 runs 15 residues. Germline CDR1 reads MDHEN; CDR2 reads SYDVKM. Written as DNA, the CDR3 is TGTGCCAGCAGTCCCTGGACAGGAAAAGGAGAGACCCAGTACTTC. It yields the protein CASSPWTGKGETQYF.

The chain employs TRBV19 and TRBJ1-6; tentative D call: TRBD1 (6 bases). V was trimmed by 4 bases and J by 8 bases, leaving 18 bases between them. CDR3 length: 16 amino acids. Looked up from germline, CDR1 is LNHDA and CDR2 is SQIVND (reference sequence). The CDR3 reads CASSNRGQNLYSPLHF. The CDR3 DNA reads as TGTGCCAGTAGTAACCGTGGACAGAACCTGTATTCACCCCTCCACTTT.